Listed below are T cell receptor beta chains from one sample, sequenced in a study of T-cell reconstitution after alpha-beta-depleted transplantation in children. One entry per CDR3 protein, called by TCRdb with MiXCR from the PCR reads. Found here are approximately 350,000 distinct CDR3 sequences, 15% to 20% of them singletons; the top ten hold roughly two fifths. Source: PBMCs, mostly from graft donor cells, taken 360 days after TCRalphabeta/CD19-depleted stem cell transplant. These receptors were collected from a male patient aged 2 to 9 who had a stem cell transplant for acute lymphoblastic leukemia, so the T cells may come from the graft donor. The CDR3 runs from the conserved cysteine through the conserved F or W. Fields, in order: clone size, V gene, J gene, D gene, CDR3 DNA, CDR3 protein. The D gene is left open where the match is weak. Size tells how often a clone was seen (once, few, many) or the class of an expanded clone, and some rows leave it out.

clone_size: many
v_call: TRBV7-9
j_call: TRBJ2-7
d_call: -
cdr3_nt: TGTGCCAGCACCGAGGGCTACGAGCAGTACTTC
cdr3_aa: CASTEGYEQYF

clone_size: -
v_call: TRBV5-5
j_call: TRBJ2-3
d_call: -
cdr3_nt: TGTGCCAGCAACCGGCGGACTCCCTATAGCACAGATACGCAGTATTTT
cdr3_aa: CASNRRTPYSTDTQYF

clone_size: -
v_call: TRBV27
j_call: TRBJ2-2
d_call: TRBD2
cdr3_nt: TGTGCCAGCAGCCCCATTTATATAGCGGGAGGGGACACCGGGGAGCTGTTTTTT
cdr3_aa: CASSPIYIAGGDTGELFF

clone_size: many
v_call: TRBV5-1
j_call: TRBJ2-5
d_call: TRBD1
cdr3_nt: TGCGCCAGCAGCTCCTATGGACAGGTAGCCCAAGAGACCCAGTACTTC
cdr3_aa: CASSSYGQVAQETQYF

clone_size: -
v_call: TRBV20-1
j_call: TRBJ2-7
d_call: TRBD1
cdr3_nt: TGCAGTGCTAGAGGTTCGGGACAGGGTACCTCCCTTGAGCAGTACTTC
cdr3_aa: CSARGSGQGTSLEQYF

clone_size: -
v_call: TRBV28
j_call: TRBJ2-1
d_call: TRBD1
cdr3_nt: TGTGCCAGCAGTACTCCCCGGGACAGTACTACCTACAATGAGCAGTTCTTC
cdr3_aa: CASSTPRDSTTYNEQFF

clone_size: once
v_call: TRBV28
j_call: TRBJ1-5
d_call: TRBD1
cdr3_nt: TGTGCCAGCAGTTGGGGACAGGTTAGCAATCAGCCCCAGCATTTT
cdr3_aa: CASSWGQVSNQPQHF

clone_size: many
v_call: TRBV12-3/TRBV12-4
j_call: TRBJ2-5
d_call: TRBD1
cdr3_nt: TGTGCCAGCAGTTCCCGGGACAGGGAGGGGGAGACCCAGTACTTC
cdr3_aa: CASSSRDREGETQYF

clone_size: -
v_call: TRBV20-1
j_call: TRBJ2-5
d_call: TRBD2
cdr3_nt: TGCAGTGCTAGAGATGTCCCCGGGACTAGCACGACCCAGTACTTC
cdr3_aa: CSARDVPGTSTTQYF

clone_size: many
v_call: TRBV20-1
j_call: TRBJ2-3
d_call: -
cdr3_nt: TGCAGTGCTAGTAGGTTAGGGGGTAGCACAGATACGCAGTATTTT
cdr3_aa: CSASRLGGSTDTQYF

clone_size: -
v_call: TRBV28
j_call: TRBJ2-7
d_call: TRBD2
cdr3_nt: TGTGCCAGCAGTTTAACCGGGACTAGCGGGAGGCCCTACGAGCAGTACTTC
cdr3_aa: CASSLTGTSGRPYEQYF

clone_size: -
v_call: TRBV4-3
j_call: TRBJ2-3
d_call: -
cdr3_nt: TGCGCCAGCAGCCAAGAACCTAGCGGCACAGATACGCAGTATTTT
cdr3_aa: CASSQEPSGTDTQYF

clone_size: -
v_call: TRBV12-3/TRBV12-4
j_call: TRBJ2-1
d_call: TRBD2
cdr3_nt: TGTGCCAGCAGTCTTGGACTAGCGGGAGGGCAGCAGTTCTTC
cdr3_aa: CASSLGLAGGQQFF

clone_size: -
v_call: TRBV12-3/TRBV12-4
j_call: TRBJ2-1
d_call: -
cdr3_nt: TGTGCCAGCACCCCCGGGACCGAGCAGTTCTTC
cdr3_aa: CASTPGTEQFF

clone_size: -
v_call: TRBV12-3/TRBV12-4
j_call: TRBJ2-3
d_call: TRBD2
cdr3_nt: TGTGCCAGCAGTTTAGCCGTAGCGGGAGTGTCAGATACGCAGTATTTT
cdr3_aa: CASSLAVAGVSDTQYF

clone_size: many
v_call: TRBV12-3/TRBV12-4
j_call: TRBJ2-2
d_call: TRBD1
cdr3_nt: TGTGCCAGCAGTCCTCGGGACAGGGGACTGGCCGGGGAGCTGTTTTTT
cdr3_aa: CASSPRDRGLAGELFF

clone_size: many
v_call: TRBV4-2
j_call: TRBJ2-2
d_call: TRBD2
cdr3_nt: TGTGCCAGCAGCCGTTCCAGTAGCGGGAGCGGCCGCACCGGGGAGCTGTTTTTT
cdr3_aa: CASSRSSSGSGRTGELFF

clone_size: -
v_call: TRBV4-1
j_call: TRBJ2-7
d_call: -
cdr3_nt: TGCGCCAGCAGCCGGTCCAAGGGTTACGAGCAGTACTTC
cdr3_aa: CASSRSKGYEQYF

clone_size: few
v_call: TRBV9
j_call: TRBJ2-1
d_call: TRBD2
cdr3_nt: TGTGCCAGCAGCCGGACTAGCGGGAGTGTTTATGAGCAGTTCTTC
cdr3_aa: CASSRTSGSVYEQFF

clone_size: -
v_call: TRBV5-6
j_call: TRBJ2-7
d_call: TRBD2
cdr3_nt: TGTGCCAGCAGCTTGGGGCGGGAGCTGTACGAGCAGTACTTC
cdr3_aa: CASSLGRELYEQYF

clone_size: many
v_call: TRBV29-1
j_call: TRBJ1-1
d_call: -
cdr3_nt: TGCAGCGTTGGGGCTCGGAACACTGAAGCTTTCTTT
cdr3_aa: CSVGARNTEAFF

clone_size: few
v_call: TRBV9
j_call: TRBJ2-6
d_call: -
cdr3_nt: -
cdr3_aa: CASSVAPRTVPGANVLTF

clone_size: -
v_call: TRBV5-6
j_call: TRBJ2-7
d_call: TRBD1
cdr3_nt: TGTGCCAGCAGCTTCCGGGACAGGGCTTACGAGCAGTACTTC
cdr3_aa: CASSFRDRAYEQYF

clone_size: -
v_call: TRBV21-1
j_call: TRBJ2-1
d_call: -
cdr3_nt: TGTGCCAGCAGCAAGTTAGCAGGCGAGCAGTTCTTC
cdr3_aa: CASSKLAGEQFF

clone_size: -
v_call: TRBV18
j_call: TRBJ2-5
d_call: -
cdr3_nt: TGTGCCAGCTCGCCCATCCACCAAGAGACCCAGTACTTC
cdr3_aa: CASSPIHQETQYF

clone_size: -
v_call: TRBV28
j_call: TRBJ1-2
d_call: -
cdr3_nt: TGTGCCAGCAGTTCATATGACAGAACTAACTATGGCTACACCTTC
cdr3_aa: CASSSYDRTNYGYTF

clone_size: few
v_call: TRBV5-1
j_call: TRBJ2-3
d_call: TRBD2
cdr3_nt: TGCGCCAGCATGGCTAGCGGTAGCACAGATACGCAGTATTTT
cdr3_aa: CASMASGSTDTQYF

clone_size: many
v_call: TRBV28
j_call: TRBJ1-1
d_call: -
cdr3_nt: TGTGCCAGCAGTTCACTTACAGTCAACACTGAAGCTTTCTTT
cdr3_aa: CASSSLTVNTEAFF

clone_size: -
v_call: TRBV20-1
j_call: TRBJ2-1
d_call: TRBD2
cdr3_nt: TGCAGTGCTAGAGATTCCCTAGCGGGGTCGTACAATGAGCAGTTCTTC
cdr3_aa: CSARDSLAGSYNEQFF

clone_size: many
v_call: TRBV18
j_call: TRBJ1-2
d_call: TRBD1
cdr3_nt: TGTGCCAGCTCGCCGGGACAGGACTATGGCTACACCTTC
cdr3_aa: CASSPGQDYGYTF

clone_size: -
v_call: TRBV15
j_call: TRBJ1-4
d_call: TRBD1
cdr3_nt: TGTGCCACCAGCGACAGGGGGCAGGTTTCTAATGAAAAACTGTTTTTT
cdr3_aa: CATSDRGQVSNEKLFF